Following are 19 T cell receptor beta chains from one sample sequenced in a study of blood T cell repertoires in COVID-19 (dated by TCRdb to the early 2020s). Library construction relied on the immunoSEQ multiplex PCR assay. Held by TCRdb, this immuneACCESS table contains in-frame sequences only and omits some clones. Under half of the omission traces to an unresolved V gene where checked; the cause of the rest is unknown. Here the sample has some 150,000 clones; roughly nine tenths occur a single time. The ten largest clones capture about 16% of the sample. Sequencing was carried out using peripheral blood. Receptors were obtained from a woman between 40 and 50 years old with acute or convalescent COVID-19.

This chain uses TRBV15 with TRBJ2-2; 9 nucleotides align to TRBD2. The CDR3 extends over 18 amino acids. Germline V gene data show CDR1 as LNHNV and CDR2 as YYDKDF (reference sequence). The J segment lost 6 bases and the V segment lost 1 base, leaving 12 bases of the junction unmatched. Here the CDR3 reads CATSRGYGLAGLSGELFF. The CDR3 DNA is TGTGCCACCAGCAGAGGGTATGGGCTAGCGGGATTATCCGGGGAGCTGTTTTTT.

V is TRBV27 and J is TRBJ1-5; TRBD1 might be the D (5 bases). Germline CDR1 is MNHEY and CDR2 is SMNVEV (reference sequence). CDR3 size: 15 residues. The ends were cut back, 7 bases at V and 2 bases at J, with 15 bases in the middle. The CDR3 DNA reads TGTGCCAGCATGGGATCAGGGTTGGGCAATCAGCCCCAGCATTTT. The encoded protein is CASMGSGLGNQPQHF.

The chain employs TRBV2 and TRBJ2-1; the match to TRBD2 covers 12 bases. CDR3 length: 15 residues. CDR1 is SNHLY and CDR2 is FYNNEI in the germline V gene. The junction had 1 base not matched to a gene; V was cut back by 4 bases and J by 3 bases. CDR3 in amino acids: CASSVLAGGYNEQFF. The CDR3 region has the DNA TGTGCCAGCAGTGTACTAGCGGGAGGCTACAATGAGCAGTTCTTC. The entire variable domain, with the rest obtained from reference TRBV2 and TRBJ2-1, is as follows: EPEVTQTPSHQVTQMGQEVILRCVPISNHLYFYWYRQILGQKVEFLVSFYNNEISEKSEIFDDQFSVERPDGSNFTLKIRSTKLEDSAMYFCASSVLAGGYNEQFFGPGTRLTVL.

The chain has TRBV5-4 and TRBJ2-2; D is ambiguous. The germline V gene encodes CDR1 SGHNT and CDR2 YYREEE (reference sequence). Trimming pared 0 bases from V and 3 bases from J, leaving 6 bases between. The CDR3 runs 14 residues. The chain's CDR3 is CASSLDGYTGELFF. The CDR3 bases are TGTGCCAGCAGCTTGGACGGGTACACCGGGGAGCTGTTTTTT.

This chain uses TRBV3-1 (or the pseudogene TRBV3-2) with TRBJ1-2; 9 bases map to TRBD1. Trimming removed 7 bases from V and 7 bases from J; junction bases left unmatched: 4. The CDR3 runs 12 residues. Per the germline V gene, CDR1 is LGHDT and CDR2 is YNNKEL (reference sequence). The DNA of the CDR3 is TGTGCCAGCACGACAGGGGGTTTTGGCTACACCTTC. This sequence encodes CASTTGGFGYTF.

The chain carries TRBV30 and TRBJ1-1; a possible D gene is TRBD1 (6 bases). Trimming took 4 bases from V and 5 from J, leaving 14 bases between them. The germline CDR1 and CDR2 sequences are GTSNPN and SVGIG (reference sequence). The CDR3 sequence is 13 residues long. CDR3 DNA sequence: TGTGCCTGGATGTCAGGGCAGGGGACTGAAGCTTTCTTT. It is translated as CAWMSGQGTEAFF.

The V gene is TRBV19, the J gene TRBJ1-1; TRBD1 matches 7 bases. CDR3 length: 16 residues. The ends lost 1 base at V and 4 bases at J; junction bases unmatched: 9. The V gene's germline CDR1 is LNHDA and CDR2 SQIVND (reference sequence). The CDR3 loop reads CASSIVAGGGGTEAFF. Written as DNA, the CDR3 is TGTGCCAGTAGTATAGTAGCGGGAGGGGGCGGCACTGAAGCTTTCTTT. The entire variable domain, with the rest obtained from reference TRBV19 and TRBJ1-1, is as follows: DGGITQSPKYLFRKEGQNVTLSCEQNLNHDAMYWYRQDPGQGLRLIYYSQIVNDFQKGDIAEGYSVSREKKESFPLTVTSAQKNPTAFYLCASSIVAGGGGTEAFFGQGTRLTVV.

The chain couples TRBV6-2 or TRBV6-3 to TRBJ2-5; 13 bases line up with TRBD2. Trimming cost V 5 bases and J 5 bases; bases outside gene matches: 11. CDR3 size: 17 residues. Germline-derived CDR1 and CDR2 are MNHEY and SVGEGT. The CDR3 DNA reads TGTGCCAGCAGTCCCGGGACTAGCGGGATCGGTGAGGAGACCCAGTACTTC. This gives the protein CASSPGTSGIGEETQYF.

V usage is TRBV19 and J usage is TRBJ2-1, with TRBD1 identical over 9 bases. Germline-derived CDR1 and CDR2 are LNHDA and SQIVND (reference sequence). This CDR3 has 15 amino acids. With 1 base clipped from V and 8 bases from J, the junction kept 6 bases outside the gene matches. CDR3 sequence: CASSIGPRTGDEQFF. The CDR3 coding sequence is TGTGCCAGTAGTATAGGACCCCGGACAGGGGATGAGCAGTTCTTC.

The chain combines TRBV30 with TRBJ2-3; D is undetermined. This CDR3 region has 15 residues. Trimming took 0 bases from V and 6 from J, leaving 16 bases between them. In germline, CDR1 is GTSNPN, CDR2 SVGIG (reference sequence). DNA for the CDR3: TGTGCCTGGAGTGTACGACTCCGAGATGCGGATACGCAGTATTTT. Its translation is CAWSVRLRDADTQYF.

V gene TRBV4-2 combines with J gene TRBJ2-3, with D unclear. The V gene's germline CDR1 is LGHNA and CDR2 YNFKEQ. This CDR3 region has 14 residues. V lost 0 bases, J lost 4 bases, and 8 bases lay in between. The CDR3 sequence: CASSQDRSSDTQYF. In DNA, the CDR3 is TGTGCCAGCAGCCAAGATAGATCGTCAGATACGCAGTATTTT.

To note about this clone: This sample also contains other DNA sequences that code for the same CDR3. This chain uses TRBV7-9 with TRBJ1-2; D unclear. V was clipped by 1 base and J by 4 bases, with 4 bases between them. This CDR3 spans 12 amino acids. Germline lookup yields CDR1 SEHNR and CDR2 FQNEAQ (reference sequence). DNA for the CDR3: TGTGCCAGCAGCTTAGATATCTATGGCTACACCTTC. This codes for CASSLDIYGYTF.

Here the CDR3 DNA reads TGTGCCAGAACTAGCGGTGCTAGCACAGATACGCAGTATTTT. It encodes CARTSGASTDTQYF. The chain recombines TRBV19 with TRBJ2-3; the match to TRBD2 covers 8 bases. The CDR3 length is 14 residues. V gave up 9 bases and J gave up 0 bases; unmatched junction bases: 5. Germline V lookup: CDR1 LNHDA, CDR2 SQIVND (reference sequence).

As for this clone: A read error may produce the germline difference seen at one junction end. This chain joins TRBV7-7 and TRBJ2-1; 12 bases map to TRBD2. Germline loops: CDR1 SSHAT, CDR2 FNYEAQ (reference sequence). CDR3 length: 13 residues. CDR3 sequence: CASSRTSGTTIFF. In nucleotides, the CDR3 is TGTGCTAGCAGCCGGACTAGCGGGACTACAATCTTCTTC.

This rearrangement joins TRBV29-1 to TRBJ2-7; 13 bases line up with TRBD2. CDR3 size: 15 residues. Looked up from germline, CDR1 is SQVTM and CDR2 is ANQGSEA. The V and J ends lost 4 bases and 5 bases, in that order; junction bases with no gene match: 8. CDR3 protein: CSVVPGLAGVHEQYF. CDR3 sequence (DNA): TGCAGCGTTGTACCCGGACTAGCGGGAGTGCACGAGCAGTACTTC.

This rearrangement joins TRBV20-1 to TRBJ2-3; D is undetermined. CDR1 is DFQATT and CDR2 is SNEGSKA in the germline V gene (reference sequence). This CDR3 spans 11 amino acids. V lost 7 bases to trimming and J lost 6 bases, with 11 bases between them. This CDR3 is CSGLGHDTQYF. DNA for the CDR3: TGCAGTGGGCTGGGCCACGATACGCAGTATTTT.

V is TRBV7-2 and J is TRBJ2-3; D remains ambiguous. This CDR3 spans 13 amino acids. CDR1 is SGHTA, CDR2 FQGNSA, per germline. V was pared by 5 bases and J by 0 bases, with 6 bases between. CDR3 in amino acids: CASSPFSTDTQYF. Written as DNA, the CDR3 is TGTGCCAGCAGCCCCTTTAGCACAGATACGCAGTATTTT.

This chain connects TRBV7-9 to TRBJ2-7; D remains unclear. Trimming pared 1 base from V and 1 base from J, leaving 8 bases between. Germline V gene lookup returns CDR1 SEHNR and CDR2 FQNEAQ (reference sequence). This CDR3 contains 14 residues. The CDR3 nucleotides read TGTGCCAGCAGCTTAGGCCCAGGATCCTACGAGCAGTACTTC. Encoded protein: CASSLGPGSYEQYF.

V gene TRBV9 combines with J gene TRBJ1-2; 7 bases are shared with TRBD1. The CDR3 extends over 16 amino acids. CDR1 and CDR2 (germline): SGDLS, YYNGEE. V was clipped by 4 bases and J by 5 bases; unmatched bases: 14. CDR3 loop: CASSPGQATLIYGYTF. Here the CDR3 DNA reads TGTGCCAGCAGCCCCGGACAGGCGACTCTTATTTATGGCTACACCTTC. Full variable domain (missing parts from reference TRBV9 and TRBJ1-2): DSGVTQTPKHLITATGQRVTLRCSPRSGDLSVYWYQQSLDQGLQFLIQYYNGEERAKGNILERFSAQQFPDLHSELNLSSLELGDSALYFCASSPGQATLIYGYTFGSGTRLTVV.